This T cell receptor beta chain was profiled in a study of STAT5B mutations in CD4+ large granular lymphocyte leukemia. Study results and limitations: Without putative leukemic clones, patient CD4-sorted repertoires remained more clonal than healthy CD4+ repertoires.

Germline lookup yields CDR1 SGHRS and CDR2 YFSETQ. This CDR3 is 12 amino acids long. The germline V and J ends were trimmed by 5 bases and 6 bases, with 8 bases remaining between them. Per the original methods: Productive clonotypes were detectable down to 2.59 x 10-5 frequency. Measured with immunoSEQ multiplex PCR; TCRdb has only the in-frame clones, and not every one. That table gives V, J and clone size, and the DNA gave D and trimming. Here the sample spans under 50,000 clones, around 82% being singletons. On this clone itself: Its antigen is unidentified.

This TCR came from a human donor in good health. The sequencing sample was made of CD4+ T cells from blood buffy coats. The genes are TRBV5-1 and TRBJ1-4; D is uncertain. As DNA, the CDR3 is TGCGCCAGCAGTGACGAAGATGAAAAACTGTTTTTT. Protein: CASSDEDEKLFF.